A single sample is the source of the 6 T cell receptor beta chains below, sequenced in a study of T-cell reconstitution after alpha-beta-depleted transplantation in children. Preparation of the TCRbeta library used unique molecular identifiers. One entry per CDR3 protein, called by TCRdb with MiXCR from the PCR reads. This table holds some 43,000 distinct CDR3 sequences, about 10% found once. The specimen was PBMCs, mostly from graft donor cells, collected 60 days after TCRalphabeta/CD19-depleted stem cell transplant. The receptors were sampled from a male patient between 2 and 10 years old who had a stem cell transplant for chronic granulomatous disease, so the T cells may come from the graft donor.

The chain combines TRBV14 with TRBJ2-7; 11 nucleotides match TRBD1. With 1 base clipped from V and 3 bases from J, the junction kept 2 bases outside the gene matches. The CDR3 spans 15 residues. Germline V gene lookup returns CDR1 SGHDN and CDR2 FVKESK. DNA for the CDR3: TGTGCCAGCAGCCAAGGGACAGGGGGCCTCTACGAGCAGTACTTC. It specifies CASSQGTGGLYEQYF.

This clonotype was counted many times. The chain carries TRBV4-2 and TRBJ2-1; no firm D call. Deletions cut 0 bases from V and 4 bases from J, with 4 bases between. CDR3 length equals 13 residues. The germline V gene encodes CDR1 LGHNA and CDR2 YNFKEQ. The CDR3 DNA sequence: TGTGCCAGCAGCCAAGACGGTTACAATGAGCAGTTCTTC. Translation: CASSQDGYNEQFF.

Only a few counts were recorded for this clonotype. The chain carries TRBV6-1 and TRBJ2-7; 10 nucleotides align to TRBD2. CDR3 length: 15 residues. Looked up from germline, CDR1 is MNHNS and CDR2 is SASEGT. With 2 bases clipped from V and 2 bases from J, the junction kept 3 bases outside the gene matches. The CDR3, as DNA: TGTGCCAGCAGTGAAAGGCTAGCGGGAGCCTACGAGCAGTACTTC. It specifies CASSERLAGAYEQYF.

This clonotype was seen many times. J is TRBJ1-3 and V is TRBV3-1, with D perhaps matching TRBD1 (5 bases). This CDR3 is 15 amino acids long. V lost 8 bases, J lost 0 bases, and 14 bases lay in between. Per germline, CDR1 LGHDT and CDR2 YNNKEL (reference sequence). As DNA, the CDR3 is TGTGCCAGCTCCCGGGACTTCGTCTCTGGAAACACCATATATTTT. Amino acid sequence: CASSRDFVSGNTIYF.

This clonotype was seen ten or more times. The chain links TRBV5-8 to TRBJ2-7; D unclear. Per the germline V gene, CDR1 is SGHTS and CDR2 is YDEGEE. V lost 0 bases, J lost 6 bases, and 13 bases lay in between. This CDR3 has 14 amino acids. This CDR3 reads CASSLVRVYGEQYF. CDR3 nucleotide sequence: TGTGCCAGCAGCTTGGTACGGGTGTACGGCGAGCAGTACTTC.

This clonotype has a count of ten or more. The chain employs TRBV5-1 and TRBJ2-7, with TRBD2 as a possible D gene (6 bases). Germline V lookup: CDR1 SGHRS, CDR2 YFSETQ. This CDR3 has 15 amino acids. V was trimmed by 0 bases and J by 2 bases, leaving 12 bases between them. CDR3 residues: CASSLGRGRPYEQYF. In DNA, the CDR3 is TGCGCCAGCAGCTTGGGCCGGGGGAGGCCCTACGAGCAGTACTTC.